This T cell receptor (beta chain) was captured by sequencing in a study of control samples from healthy donors and cancer patients. The data were produced by immunoSEQ multiplex PCR, yet TCRdb's version contains in-frame clones alone and is incomplete. This repertoire shows around 110,000 clones, approximately 90% found once; its top ten account for 2% to 2.5%. This receptor was obtained from a woman aged 70-85 years in good health. The sequencing sample was made of blood.

The CDR3 region is CASSPEGGPSGNTIYF. Here the CDR3 DNA reads TGTGCCAGCAGTCCCGAGGGGGGGCCCTCTGGAAACACCATATATTTT. The genes are TRBV5-4 and TRBJ1-3; D is perhaps TRBD1 (6 bases). Per the germline V gene, CDR1 is SGHNT and CDR2 is YYREEE (reference sequence). The V gene lost 5 bases and the J gene lost 0 bases, with 15 bases spanning the gap. The CDR3 is made up of 16 amino acids.